This T cell receptor beta chain was sequenced for a study of blood T cell repertoires in COVID-19. Whole-study context: Samples taken during acute and convalescent COVID-19 were collected in the United States, Italy and Spain. The analysed material was cDNA or gDNA that came from T cells, B-cell-depleted T cells, or PBMCs.

Libraries were prepared by immunoSEQ multiplex PCR; TCRdb keeps only in-frame clonotypes and omits some of them. The sample consists of approximately 260,000 clones, roughly 87% of them appearing once. CDR3 length: 15 residues. V lost 0 bases to trimming and J lost 8 bases; unmatched junction nucleotides: 9. CDR1 and CDR2 (germline): LGHNA, YSLEER. The cohort comprised adults aged about 18 to 100 years residing in about two dozen US areas. This chain uses TRBV4-3 with TRBJ1-2; 7 nucleotides agree with TRBD1. The receptor was isolated from a woman in her twenties or thirties with acute COVID-19. Sequencing was performed on PBMCs or T cells enriched from blood (not recorded which). CDR3 DNA: TGCGCCAGCAGCCAAGATCCGGAGGGGGCGAACGGCTACACCTTC. Translating gives CASSQDPEGANGYTF.